These 14 T cell receptor beta chains share one sample of origin, sequenced in a study of Graves' ophthalmopathy and Graves' hyperthyroidism. Investigators amplified TCR beta CDR3 regions from RNA transcripts. RT-PCR with HTBI primers came first, then second-round multiplex PCR. Using its own MiXCR run on the multiplex PCR reads, TCRdb lists one record per CDR3 protein. The sample carries some 370,000 distinct CDR3 sequences, roughly 17% recorded once. Sequenced: peripheral blood. The receptor source for this set is an adult woman with stable Graves' hyperthyroidism.

This clonotype was recorded many times. The chain couples TRBV11-3 to TRBJ1-2; TRBD1 matches at 9 bases. V gave up 2 bases and J gave up 8 bases; unmatched junction bases: 12. The germline gives CDR1 SGHNT, CDR2 YENEEA. This CDR3 region has 16 residues. Here the CDR3 DNA reads TGTGCCAGCAGCTTACTACAGGGGGCCCGTTCGGGCGGCTACACCTTC. It translates to CASSLLQGARSGGYTF.

Regarding this clonotype: This sequence may be a read error, since a much larger clone differs from it by one base. The V call is TRBV6-2 or TRBV6-3, the J call TRBJ2-4; D is ambiguous. The V gene's germline CDR1 is MNHEY and CDR2 SVGEGT. The CDR3 covers 13 residues. CDR3 protein: CASSYVRKNIRYF. As DNA, the CDR3 is TGTGCCAGCAGTTACGTCCGCAAAAACATTCGGTACTTC.

This clonotype was counted many times. The chain is built from TRBV7-8 and TRBJ2-7; D might be TRBD2 (5 bases). Germline values: CDR1 SGHVS, CDR2 FQNEAQ. The CDR3 runs to 15 residues. Trimming removed 5 bases at V and 5 bases at J, with 19 bases between. The CDR3 region is CASSPAWTPGNEQYF. For the CDR3, the DNA is TGTGCCAGCAGCCCGGCGTGGACTCCTGGGAACGAGCAGTACTTC.

This chain uses TRBV4-1 with TRBJ2-7; D could derive from TRBD1 or TRBD2 (5 bases each). CDR3 length equals 18 residues. Trimming pared 3 bases from V and 0 bases from J, leaving 21 bases between. Germline CDR1 MGHRA, CDR2 YSYEKL. CDR3 nucleotide sequence: TGCGCCAGCAGCCATGTCTACTCCCCGGGACGACTCTCCTACGAGCAGTACTTC. Translation gives CASSHVYSPGRLSYEQYF.

This clonotype was counted many times. The chain links TRBV28 to TRBJ2-2; TRBD1 matches 8 bases. This CDR3 has 15 amino acids. Germline assignment: CDR1 MDHEN and CDR2 SYDVKM. V shed 2 bases and J 3 bases; nucleotides not matched to a gene: 2. The CDR3 here is CASSLVRGHTGELFF. DNA of the CDR3: TGTGCCAGCAGTTTAGTCAGGGGGCACACCGGGGAGCTGTTTTTT.

The table lists this clonotype with many counts. This rearrangement joins TRBV7-8 to TRBJ2-7; TRBD2 matches 10 bases. Germline V gene sequence: CDR1 SGHVS, CDR2 FQNEAQ. V lost 5 bases, J lost 3 bases, and 4 bases stayed unmatched. The CDR3 loop spans 14 amino acids. CDR3 amino acids: CASSPWTSGYEQYF. DNA of the CDR3: TGTGCCAGCAGCCCATGGACTAGCGGCTACGAGCAGTACTTC.

This clonotype was counted ten times or more. The V call is TRBV18, the J call TRBJ2-7; D may match TRBD1 or TRBD2 (5 bases each). The CDR3 loop spans 15 amino acids. CDR1 is KGHSH, CDR2 LQKENI, per germline. With 1 base removed from V and 2 bases from J, the gap between germline ends came to 12 bases. The DNA of the CDR3 is TGTGCCAGCTCACCACGGGGGTTTGCTACCTACGAGCAGTACTTC. Its translation: CASSPRGFATYEQYF.

This clonotype has ten or more counts. V and J are TRBV6-1 and TRBJ2-5; tentative D call: TRBD1 (6 bases). Germline V CDR1 and CDR2: MNHNS, SASEGT. This CDR3 is 15 amino acids long. Between the trimmed V and J ends, which lost 6 bases and 2 bases, there was a span of 16 bases. The CDR3 DNA reads as TGTGCCAGCAGCCAGGGACACCCTACGCAAGAGACCCAGTACTTC. It codes for CASSQGHPTQETQYF.

The sample holds many counts of this clonotype. This sequence joins TRBV29-1 and TRBJ2-7; D gene unclear. CDR3 length: 12 residues. V lost 3 bases and J 7 bases, leaving 13 bases between the germline ends. Germline assignment: CDR1 SQVTM and CDR2 ANQGSEA. The CDR3 DNA reads as TGCAGCGTTGAGGCAGGTCTGGGGGAGCAGTACTTC. Translation: CSVEAGLGEQYF.

This clonotype was observed many times. This chain joins TRBV28 and TRBJ2-7; tentatively, D is TRBD1 or TRBD2 (5 bases each). This CDR3 has 14 residues. Germline V gene lookup returns CDR1 MDHEN and CDR2 SYDVKM. V was trimmed by 3 bases and J by 2 bases, leaving 11 bases between them. In DNA, the CDR3 is TGTGCCAGCAGTTTGGCGAGGGGCCCCTACGAGCAGTACTTC. It specifies CASSLARGPYEQYF.

This clonotype has a handful of counts. The V gene is TRBV5-6, the J gene TRBJ2-5, with 9 bases identical to TRBD1. The CDR3 is 15 residues long. V shed 4 bases and J 4 bases; nucleotides not matched to a gene: 8. Per germline, CDR1 SGHDT and CDR2 YYEEEE. The CDR3 coding sequence is TGTGCCAGCAGCACGACAGGGGGGGCCGGAGAGACCCAGTACTTC. Its protein is CASSTTGGAGETQYF.

The sample holds many counts of this clonotype. The chain uses TRBV27 and TRBJ2-7; TRBD2 matches 7 bases. This CDR3 has 14 amino acids. Looked up from germline, CDR1 is MNHEY and CDR2 is SMNVEV (reference sequence). The V and J ends lost 5 bases and 4 bases, in that order; junction bases with no gene match: 8. CDR3 protein: CASSPGLSFYEQYF. CDR3 coding DNA: TGTGCCAGCAGTCCGGGACTAAGCTTTTACGAGCAGTACTTC.

This clonotype was counted at least ten times. The V gene is TRBV6-5, the J gene TRBJ2-7, with D unresolved. V was clipped by 0 bases and J by 4 bases, with 10 bases between them. This CDR3 spans 14 amino acids. Looked up from germline, CDR1 is MNHEY and CDR2 is SVGAGI. The CDR3 region is CASSYSKGGYEQYF. Here the CDR3 DNA reads TGTGCCAGCAGTTACTCGAAGGGCGGTTACGAGCAGTACTTC.

This clonotype was observed many times. One end of the junction does not line up with germline, which may come from a read error. V gene TRBV20-1 combines with J gene TRBJ2-7, with 7 nucleotides matching TRBD1. This CDR3 has 12 residues. Germline CDR1 DFQATT, CDR2 SNEGSKA (reference sequence). CDR3 loop: CSAGDREYEQYF. The CDR3 DNA follows: TGCAGTGCTGGAGACAGGGAATACGAGCAGTACTTC.